The 30 T cell receptor beta chains below were found in one sample sequenced in a study of blood T cell repertoires in COVID-19. Libraries were prepared by immunoSEQ multiplex PCR; TCRdb keeps only in-frame clonotypes and omits some of them. The sample records about 130,000 clones, 84% being singletons. Sequences were obtained from peripheral blood. The source of these receptors is an older woman with acute or convalescent COVID-19.

The V and J genes are TRBV3-1 (or the pseudogene TRBV3-2) and TRBJ1-1; D may be TRBD1 (6 bases). The germline V gene encodes CDR1 LGHDT and CDR2 YNNKEL (reference sequence). Trimming left V 5 bases short and J 0 bases short, with 16 bases between. The length of the CDR3 is 16 residues. In nucleotides, the CDR3 is TGTGCCAGCAGCAGGGAAACAGGGCTCATGAACACTGAAGCTTTCTTT. Residues: CASSRETGLMNTEAFF.

The V gene is TRBV14, the J gene TRBJ1-4, with a possible D match to TRBD1 (6 bases). V gave up 0 bases and J gave up 4 bases, with 6 bases separating them. Germline V CDR1 and CDR2: SGHDN, FVKESK. The CDR3 runs 14 residues. Here the CDR3 DNA reads TGTGCCAGCAGCCAAGAGGACAGTAATGAAAAACTGTTTTTT. Amino acid sequence: CASSQEDSNEKLFF.

The V gene is TRBV6-6, the J gene TRBJ1-3; D is unclear. V dropped 6 bases and J dropped 1 base, with 13 bases sitting between them. CDR3 length equals 15 residues. Germline V CDR1 and CDR2: MNHNY, SVGAGI (reference sequence). CDR3 protein: CASREGTSSGNTIYF. The CDR3 DNA reads as TGTGCCAGCAGGGAGGGCACGTCTTCTGGAAACACCATATATTTT.

The chain employs TRBV24-1 and TRBJ1-1; the match to TRBD1 covers 8 bases. The germline gives CDR1 KGHDR, CDR2 SFDVKD. The V gene end was trimmed by 10 bases and the J gene end by 4 bases; junction bases not matched to a gene: 7. The CDR3 extends over 13 amino acids. The CDR3 protein is CATRQGFGTEAFF. In DNA form, the CDR3 reads TGTGCCACACGACAGGGGTTCGGCACTGAAGCTTTCTTT.

The chain joins TRBV6-4 to TRBJ2-1, with unresolved D. Germline loops: CDR1 MRHNA, CDR2 SNTAGT. The germline V and J ends were trimmed by 6 bases and 5 bases, with 8 bases remaining between them. This CDR3 is built from 12 residues. Written as DNA, the CDR3 is TGTGCCAGCAGAGACAACAACAATGAGCAGTTCTTC. Translating it yields CASRDNNNEQFF.

The chain carries TRBV18 and TRBJ2-7, with 7 positions matching TRBD1. Trimming removed 5 bases from V and 3 bases from J; junction bases left unmatched: 4. Germline CDR1 and CDR2: KGHSH and LQKENI. The CDR3 sequence is 13 residues long. The CDR3 bases are TGTGCCAGCTCAGACAGGGCCAACTACGAGCAGTACGTC. This codes for CASSDRANYEQYV.

This sequence joins TRBV15 and TRBJ2-5; TRBD1 might be the D (6 bases). The germline V gene encodes CDR1 LNHNV and CDR2 YYDKDF (reference sequence). V was cut by 1 base and J by 2 bases, with 14 bases left in between. The CDR3 length is 16 residues. The DNA of the CDR3 is TGTGCCACCAGCAGAGTCCCGCCGGACAGTCAAGAGACCCAGTACTTC. This translates into CATSRVPPDSQETQYF.

The rearrangement joins TRBV11-3 to TRBJ2-3, with D maybe TRBD2 (5 bases). Trimming stripped 1 base from V and 4 bases from J, with 9 bases between. The CDR3 sequence is 14 residues long. CDR1 SGHNT and CDR2 YENEEA come from the germline V gene. CDR3 DNA: TGTGCCAGCAGCTTAGGAGGGTGGGCAGATACGCAGTATTTT. Translated: CASSLGGWADTQYF.

V is TRBV12-5 and J is TRBJ1-4, with D unclear. The germline V and J ends were trimmed by 7 bases and 4 bases, with 19 bases remaining between them. This CDR3 spans 16 amino acids. Germline CDR1 is LGHNT and CDR2 is FRNRAP. The CDR3 DNA reads as TGTGCTAGTGCCCGAGGGCAAGTGGAATTTAATGAAAAACTGTTTTTT. This encodes CASARGQVEFNEKLFF. The whole variable domain, remainder taken from reference TRBV12-5 and TRBJ1-4, is DARVTQTPRHKVTEMGQEVTMRCQPILGHNTVFWYRQTMMQGLELLAYFRNRAPLDDSGMPKDRFSAEMPDATLATLKIQPSEPRDSAVYFCASARGQVEFNEKLFFGSGTQLSVL.

The gene calls are TRBV5-5 and TRBJ1-2; possible D gene TRBD1, 6 bases. Germline CDR1 is SGHKS and CDR2 is YYEKEE (reference sequence). The CDR3 length is 15 residues. V was pared by 4 bases and J by 1 base, with 14 bases between. Written as DNA, the CDR3 is TGTGCCAGCAGCCTGATGCTACAGGGTAACTATGGCTACACCTTC. Protein: CASSLMLQGNYGYTF.

This clone appeared a few times. The J gene is TRBJ2-4, the V gene TRBV6-5; TRBD1 agrees at 7 bases. The CDR3 spans 14 residues. V lost 8 bases and J lost 7; bases outside the gene matches: 11. From germline, CDR1 is MNHEY and CDR2 SVGAGI. The CDR3 bases are TGTGCCAGCGGTTGGATCACAGGGGATAACATTCAGTACTTC. The encoded protein is CASGWITGDNIQYF.

This clone was observed a single time. The J gene is TRBJ2-7, the V gene TRBV10-3; 8 nucleotides line up with TRBD1. The CDR3 is 11 amino acids. Germline CDR1 reads ENHRY; CDR2 reads SYGVKD. The J segment lost 6 bases and the V segment lost 9 bases, leaving 4 bases of the junction unmatched. The CDR3 sequence: CAIGQGGEQYV. The CDR3 nucleotides read TGTGCCATTGGACAGGGCGGCGAGCAGTACGTC.

This chain connects TRBV11-1 to TRBJ1-2; D uncertain. The germline CDR1 and CDR2 sequences are SGHAT and FQDESV (reference sequence). The CDR3 is 15 residues long. Trimming cost V 3 bases and J 4 bases, with 15 bases left between them. DNA of the CDR3: TGTGCCAGCAGCTTTGCTTCCGGGTCCTTCTATGGCTACACCTTC. This codes for CASSFASGSFYGYTF. The entire variable domain, with the rest obtained from reference TRBV11-1 and TRBJ1-2, is as follows: EAEVAQSPRYKITEKSQAVAFWCDPISGHATLYWYRQILGQGPELLVQFQDESVVDDSQLPKDRFSAERLKGVDSTLKIQPAELGDSAMYLCASSFASGSFYGYTFGSGTRLTVV.

The chain joins TRBV24-1 to TRBJ2-3; TRBD1 matches 12 bases. V lost 3 bases to trimming and J lost 5 bases; unmatched junction nucleotides: 8. There are 17 residues in the CDR3. Germline V gene sequence: CDR1 KGHDR, CDR2 SFDVKD. The CDR3 loop reads CATSDASGTGGRDTQYF. Written as DNA, the CDR3 is TGTGCCACCAGTGATGCCTCCGGGACAGGGGGCAGAGATACGCAGTATTTT.

This clone occurred once. This chain uses TRBV5-1 with TRBJ2-1, with 9 positions matching TRBD1. Germline V gene lookup returns CDR1 SGHRS and CDR2 YFSETQ. The CDR3 length is 14 residues. Trimming at V came to 3 bases and at J to 10 bases, leaving 8 bases not matched to a gene. CDR3 nucleotides: TGCGCCAGCAGCTCCCGGACAGGGGACGGCGAGCAGTTCTTC. Encoded protein: CASSSRTGDGEQFF.

The chain has TRBV7-3 and TRBJ2-3, with D possibly being TRBD2 (7 bases). This CDR3 region has 16 residues. The ends were cut back, 3 bases at V and 2 bases at J, with 15 bases in the middle. Germline loops: CDR1 SGHTA, CDR2 FQGTGA. The CDR3: CASSFGGGLNTDTQYF. The CDR3 bases are TGTGCCAGCAGCTTTGGCGGGGGCCTTAACACAGATACGCAGTATTTT.

The gene calls are TRBV7-2 and TRBJ1-4; D perhaps matches TRBD1 (5 bases). The CDR3 covers 14 residues. Germline loops: CDR1 SGHTA, CDR2 FQGNSA. V gave up 4 bases and J gave up 7 bases, with 13 bases separating them. CDR3: CASSSKAGGEKLFF. CDR3 DNA sequence: TGTGCCAGCAGCTCTAAGGCCGGGGGTGAAAAACTGTTTTTT.

The V gene is TRBV12-3 or TRBV12-4, the J gene TRBJ2-2; the D is unclear. V was trimmed by 3 bases and J by 7 bases, leaving 6 bases between them. This CDR3 spans 12 amino acids. As DNA, the CDR3 is TGTGCCAGCAGTTTCGGGTTCGGGGAGCTGTTTTTT. Residues: CASSFGFGELFF.

This clone was observed once. The rearrangement links TRBV7-9 to TRBJ2-1; the D gene is possibly TRBD2 (6 bases). V dropped 1 base and J dropped 6 bases, with 22 bases sitting between them. Germline V CDR1 and CDR2: SEHNR, FQNEAQ (reference sequence). This CDR3 contains 18 residues. CDR3 sequence: CASSLERGGESKGNEQFF. The CDR3 region has the DNA TGTGCCAGCAGCTTAGAAAGAGGCGGGGAGAGCAAGGGCAATGAGCAGTTCTTC.

This sequence joins TRBV4-2 and TRBJ2-1; maybe TRBD2 (7 bases). Deletions cut 2 bases from V and 4 bases from J, with 15 bases between. The CDR3 length is 16 residues. Germline V gene data show CDR1 as LGHNA and CDR2 as YNFKEQ. CDR3 region: CASSQTAGAGYNEQFF. CDR3 DNA: TGTGCCAGCAGCCAAACGGCGGGGGCTGGGTACAATGAGCAGTTCTTC.

The chain has TRBV29-1 and TRBJ2-3, with D unresolved. Germline-derived CDR1 and CDR2 are SQVTM and ANQGSEA. The CDR3 contains 10 residues. Trimming removed 4 bases from V and 8 bases from J, with 7 bases in between. In nucleotides, the CDR3 is TGCAGCGTTGTGGCCCGTACGCAGTATTTT. It encodes CSVVARTQYF.

V is TRBV10-3 and J is TRBJ2-7, with D uncertain. The V gene lost 8 bases and the J gene lost 1 base, with 12 bases spanning the gap. From germline, CDR1 is ENHRY and CDR2 SYGVKD. The CDR3 length is 13 residues. CDR3 in DNA: TGTGCCATCGAAGGCCCAGGATCCTACGAGCAGTACTTC. This sequence encodes CAIEGPGSYEQYF.

V is TRBV7-9 and J is TRBJ1-4, with no clear D. Germline loops: CDR1 SEHNR, CDR2 FQNEAQ (reference sequence). The CDR3 has 17 amino acids. V gave up 2 bases and J gave up 7 bases, with 20 bases separating them. CDR3 in DNA: TGTGCCAGCAGCTTAACGACTCGCGCGAGGGCCGGTGAAAAACTGTTTTTT. It translates to CASSLTTRARAGEKLFF.

The gene calls are TRBV11-2 and TRBJ1-2, with TRBD1 as a possible D gene (5 bases). This CDR3 is 13 amino acids long. CDR1 and CDR2 (germline): SGHAT, FQNNGV. The V end was cut by 5 bases, the J end by 8 bases, with 15 bases between. The CDR3 loop is CASSPVGGGGYTF. CDR3 sequence (DNA): TGTGCCAGCAGCCCAGTCGGCGGGGGAGGCTACACCTTC.

The chain carries TRBV5-6 and TRBJ1-2, with D possibly matching TRBD1 (6 bases). V shed 1 base and J shed 0 bases, with 16 bases lying between them. Germline V lookup: CDR1 SGHDT, CDR2 YYEEEE. The CDR3 loop spans 17 amino acids. The CDR3 region has the DNA TGTGCCAGCAGCTTGCTCCCGGGACATACGGCTAACTATGGCTACACCTTC. Protein product: CASSLLPGHTANYGYTF.

DNA for the CDR3: TGTGCCTGGAGTTCGGCAGGGCACGAGCAGTACTTC. Protein product: CAWSSAGHEQYF. J is TRBJ2-7 and V is TRBV30; tentative D call: TRBD1 (5 bases). V was clipped by 2 bases and J by 5 bases, with 10 bases between them. Germline lookup yields CDR1 GTSNPN and CDR2 SVGIG (reference sequence). The CDR3 is 12 amino acids.

This sequence joins TRBV4-1 and TRBJ1-1, with 9 bases lining up with TRBD1. V gave up 1 base and J gave up 7 bases; unmatched junction bases: 7. Germline CDR1 and CDR2: MGHRA and YSYEKL. The CDR3 runs to 15 residues. CDR3 protein: CASSQGGQGGDEAFF. In DNA form, the CDR3 reads TGCGCCAGCAGCCAAGGGGGACAGGGAGGGGATGAAGCTTTCTTT.

The chain employs TRBV3-1 (or the pseudogene TRBV3-2) and TRBJ2-3; 11 nucleotides match TRBD2. V was pared by 0 bases and J by 1 base, with 9 bases of the junction left unmatched. The CDR3 length is 19 residues. CDR1 and CDR2 from the germline V gene are LGHDT and YNNKEL (reference sequence). Here the CDR3 DNA reads TGTGCCAGCAGCCAAGATGGGCCCCTAGCGGGGGGTCGCACAGATACGCAGTATTTT. Protein product: CASSQDGPLAGGRTDTQYF.

V and J are TRBV4-1 and TRBJ1-6; 7 bases are shared with TRBD1. V was pared by 5 bases and J by 10 bases, with 20 bases of the junction left unmatched. This CDR3 is built from 18 residues. Germline lookup yields CDR1 MGHRA and CDR2 YSYEKL. The CDR3 coding sequence is TGCGCCAGCAGCAACCCCCTTTCAGTGACAGGGCCATCATCACCCCTCCACTTT. Its translation: CASSNPLSVTGPSSPLHF.

V usage is TRBV3-1 (or the pseudogene TRBV3-2) and J usage is TRBJ2-3; no clear D gene. Trimming cost V 1 base and J 0 bases, with 11 bases left between them. The CDR3 runs to 16 residues. The germline V gene encodes CDR1 LGHDT and CDR2 YNNKEL (reference sequence). The CDR3 loop reads CASSQVSAGSTDTQYF. The DNA for the CDR3 is TGTGCCAGCAGCCAAGTATCGGCAGGAAGCACAGATACGCAGTATTTT.